The 18 T cell receptor beta chains listed next were all sequenced from one sample in a study of blood T cells in healthy people across ages (dated by TCRdb to between 2014 and 2016). Receptor amplification or capture employed 5' RACE. TCRdb records Illumina HiSeq 2500 as the sequencer. A second roughly 7 to 11 cycle PCR used a sample-barcoded 5' primer and a J-beta primer mix. TCRdb reanalyzed the raw reads on its own, using fastp at Q25 for trimming and MiXCR for clone calling, and kept in-frame beta chains. Rows are unified per CDR3 protein, each entry keeping the most common DNA and genes. Present in this sample are about 1.4 million distinct CDR3 sequences, 45% to 70% of which were seen just once. The top ten hold 6.5% to 8.5% of the sample. The sequenced sample was blood. The receptors originated from a young man in good health.

The chain couples TRBV20-1 to TRBJ2-1, with 8 bases identical to TRBD1. The J call may not be correct, given that the DNA end is closer to TRBJ2-7. Germline assignment: CDR1 DFQATT and CDR2 SNEGSKA (reference sequence). CDR3 size: 14 residues. The CDR3 spells CSARTGQGVNEQYF. The CDR3 region has the DNA TGCAGTGCCAGGACTGGACAGGGTGTCAACGAGCAGTACTTC.

The V and J genes are TRBV5-1 and TRBJ2-5; the D is unclear. Germline loops: CDR1 SGHRS, CDR2 YFSETQ. The CDR3 has 15 residues. Trimming left V 0 bases short and J 0 bases short, with 9 bases between. The DNA of the CDR3 is TGCGCCAGCAGCTTGGGACACCCGTACCAAGAGACCCAGTACTTC. Its protein product is CASSLGHPYQETQYF.

This clonotype was picked up a small number of times. V is TRBV12-3 or TRBV12-4 and J is TRBJ2-1, with TRBD1 matching over 8 bases. J gave up 5 bases and V 1 base, and 4 bases lay outside the gene matches. The CDR3 extends over 15 amino acids. The CDR3 spells CASSLVQGADNEQFF. The CDR3 region has the DNA TGTGCCAGCAGTTTAGTCCAGGGGGCGGACAATGAGCAGTTCTTC.

The rearrangement joins TRBV7-9 to TRBJ2-1, with D maybe TRBD2 (6 bases). Trimming shortened V by 8 bases and J by 7 bases, and 12 bases separated the two germline ends. Germline-derived CDR1 and CDR2 are SEHNR and FQNEAQ (reference sequence). The CDR3 runs to 12 residues. CDR3 nucleotide sequence: TGTGCCAGCGCCTCTAGCGAAAATGAGCAGTTCTTC. It codes for CASASSENEQFF.

This clonotype was observed a few times. The chain joins TRBV19 to TRBJ2-1; D is ambiguous. CDR1 and CDR2 (germline): LNHDA, SQIVND (reference sequence). The germline V and J ends were trimmed by 3 bases and 10 bases, with 10 bases remaining between them. The CDR3 is 12 residues long. The CDR3 region is CASSMVSHEQFF. Here the CDR3 DNA reads TGTGCCAGTAGTATGGTATCGCACGAGCAGTTCTTC.

This clonotype showed up just a few times. Its ends do not fully match the called genes, so a read error is possible. CDR3 protein: CAGSEGPSMKYGYTF. The CDR3 DNA reads as TGTGCCGGCAGTGAGGGGCCCTCAATGAAGTATGGCTACACCTTC. The chain uses TRBV6-1 and TRBJ1-2, with TRBD1 as a possible D gene (5 bases). Per the germline V gene, CDR1 is MNHNS and CDR2 is SASEGT. This CDR3 comprises 15 residues.

The chain employs TRBV6-6 and TRBJ2-7, with D possibly matching TRBD1 (5 bases). CDR1 and CDR2 from the germline V gene are MNHNY and SVGAGI (reference sequence). The CDR3 covers 15 residues. V gave up 2 bases and J gave up 4 bases, with 15 bases separating them. This chain's CDR3 is CASSYGVGAGYEQYF. The CDR3 DNA is TGTGCCAGCAGTTACGGGGTAGGGGCCGGATACGAGCAGTACTTC.

This clonotype was observed a handful of times. The chain links TRBV9 to TRBJ1-2; D unclear. The germline gives CDR1 SGDLS, CDR2 YYNGEE. The CDR3 has 12 amino acids. Trimming removed 0 bases from V and 8 bases from J, with 8 bases in between. Here the CDR3 DNA reads TGTGCCAGCAGCGTAGTTGGTGGCGGCTACACCTTC. Residues: CASSVVGGGYTF.

The chain joins TRBV12-5 to TRBJ2-1; 11 nucleotides match TRBD2. The V gene end was trimmed by 3 bases and the J gene end by 7 bases; junction bases not matched to a gene: 17. The CDR3 loop spans 19 amino acids. Germline loops: CDR1 LGHNT, CDR2 FRNRAP. The CDR3 protein is CASGFLLLTSGETNNEQFF. The CDR3 DNA follows: TGTGCTAGTGGTTTTCTTCTCCTGACTAGCGGGGAGACCAATAATGAGCAGTTCTTC.

The chain recombines TRBV5-1 with TRBJ1-1; no definite D call. The CDR3 runs to 16 residues. V shed 0 bases and J shed 0 bases, with 12 bases lying between them. Germline V gene sequence: CDR1 SGHRS, CDR2 YFSETQ. The CDR3 protein is CASSLGTASMNTEAFF. Written as DNA, the CDR3 is TGCGCCAGCAGCTTGGGGACGGCAAGCATGAACACTGAAGCTTTCTTT.

V and J are TRBV20-1 and TRBJ1-6; 7 bases match TRBD1. The CDR3 is made up of 14 amino acids. In germline, CDR1 is DFQATT, CDR2 SNEGSKA (reference sequence). V lost 6 bases to trimming and J lost 6 bases; unmatched junction nucleotides: 8. CDR3 residues: CSALTGTVNSPLHF. DNA of the CDR3: TGCAGTGCATTAACCGGGACAGTTAATTCACCCCTCCACTTT.

The chain uses TRBV20-1 and TRBJ2-2; 11 nucleotides align to TRBD2. The germline gives CDR1 DFQATT, CDR2 SNEGSKA (reference sequence). This CDR3 region has 15 residues. Losses at the gene ends were 4 bases for V and 4 bases for J; bases not matched to a gene: 5. The CDR3 protein is CSANTGTSGTGELFF. CDR3 in DNA: TGCAGTGCTAATACCGGGACTAGCGGCACCGGGGAGCTGTTTTTT.

This clonotype was observed a few times. The rearrangement joins TRBV27 to TRBJ2-1; tentatively, D is TRBD2 (6 bases). V shed 1 base and J shed 3 bases, with 10 bases lying between them. This CDR3 is 15 amino acids long. CDR1 MNHEY and CDR2 SMNVEV come from the germline V gene (reference sequence). This CDR3 reads CASSLYVGGYNEQFF. Written as DNA, the CDR3 is TGTGCCAGCAGTTTATACGTGGGAGGCTACAATGAGCAGTTCTTC.

The genes are TRBV29-1 and TRBJ1-2, with D maybe TRBD1 (5 bases). V was shortened by 3 bases and J by 5 bases, with 10 bases between the two germline ends. Germline-derived CDR1 and CDR2 are SQVTM and ANQGSEA. This CDR3 region has 12 residues. The CDR3: CSVDSRVYGYTF. The CDR3 DNA sequence: TGCAGCGTTGACAGCAGGGTTTATGGCTACACCTTC.

The J gene is TRBJ2-7, the V gene TRBV4-1; D remains unclear. The CDR3 is 13 amino acids. CDR1 and CDR2 from the germline V gene are MGHRA and YSYEKL. V lost 2 bases, J lost 4 bases, and 9 bases lay in between. The CDR3 loop is CASSQSESYEQYF. The CDR3 DNA follows: TGCGCCAGCAGCCAATCCGAGTCTTACGAGCAGTACTTC.

The chain employs TRBV29-1 and TRBJ2-7, with D tentatively TRBD1 (6 bases). Looked up from germline, CDR1 is SQVTM and CDR2 is ANQGSEA. V lost 1 base to trimming and J lost 3 bases, with 13 bases between them. CDR3 length: 14 residues. CDR3 residues: CSVEGPGQNYEQYF. As DNA, the CDR3 is TGCAGCGTTGAAGGACCTGGACAGAACTACGAGCAGTACTTC.

The CDR3 DNA reads TGTGCCTGCTCCGCGGGACAGAGCTCCTACAATGAGCAGTTCTTC. It yields the protein CACSAGQSSYNEQFF. The genes are TRBV6-5 and TRBJ2-1, with D perhaps matching TRBD1 (7 bases). The germline V gene has CDR1 MNHEY and CDR2 SVGAGI. Trimming stripped 11 bases from V and 0 bases from J, with 17 bases between. The CDR3 length is 15 residues.

This clonotype came up a few times. Germline is not matched at one junction end, which may reflect a read error. The chain recombines TRBV4-2 with TRBJ2-5; D possibly matches TRBD1 or TRBD2 (6 bases each). CDR1 and CDR2 from the germline V gene are LGHNA and YNFKEQ. The CDR3 is 16 amino acids. The CDR3 sequence: CASSKEEGGLQETQYF. CDR3 in DNA: TGTGCCAGCAGCAAAGAGGAGGGGGGACTCCAAGAGACCCAGTACTTC.